These 8 T cell receptor beta chains share one sample of origin, sequenced in a study of T-cell memory formation after mild COVID-19. From the 5' RACE reads, TCRdb called clonotypes with MiXCR, one entry per CDR3 protein. The profile covers roughly 100,000 distinct CDR3 sequences, with 15% to 20% appearing a single time and 25% to 30% taken by the ten largest. Material for sequencing was PBMCs or a T cell subset sorted from them (not recorded which). The receptors stem from an adult woman who had mild COVID-19 (a few samples of this study predate the infection). Cell type and time point are not known.

The genes are TRBV19 and TRBJ1-1; 7 nucleotides match TRBD1. The CDR3 contains 13 residues. With V trimmed by 9 bases and J by 5 bases, 9 bases remained unmatched. Germline loops: CDR1 LNHDA, CDR2 SQIVND (reference sequence). The CDR3 DNA follows: TGTGCCAGCAATCGACAGGGTTGGACTGAAGCTTTCTTT. Its translation is CASNRQGWTEAFF.

The chain combines TRBV7-2 with TRBJ2-1; 8 bases agree with TRBD2. The length of the CDR3 is 18 residues. CDR1 SGHTA and CDR2 FQGNSA come from the germline V gene. J was trimmed by 3 bases and V by 2 bases; bases with no gene match: 12. CDR3 in amino acids: CASSLRRGELSSYNEQFF. CDR3 bases: TGTGCCAGCAGCTTACGGCGGGGGGAGCTCTCTAGCTACAATGAGCAGTTCTTC.

The V and J genes are TRBV7-9 and TRBJ2-1; no firm D call. V was cut by 5 bases and J by 10 bases, with 12 bases left in between. CDR3 length equals 12 residues. Germline V gives CDR1 SEHNR, CDR2 FQNEAQ (reference sequence). The CDR3 here is CASSTFRREQFF. The CDR3 region has the DNA TGTGCCAGCAGCACCTTCCGTAGAGAGCAGTTCTTC.

This clonotype was observed a few times. This chain joins TRBV12-3 or TRBV12-4 and TRBJ2-5; D is undetermined. The CDR3 sequence is 15 residues long. Trimming took off 4 bases at V and 5 bases at J, with 17 bases between the two ends. The CDR3 here is CASSSAQQAKETQYF. The CDR3 DNA reads TGTGCCAGCAGTTCTGCTCAGCAAGCGAAGGAGACCCAGTACTTC.

The chain carries TRBV14 and TRBJ1-4; D might be TRBD1 (5 bases). The CDR3 has 19 residues. Trimming stripped 1 base from V and 0 bases from J, with 18 bases between. CDR1 is SGHDN, CDR2 FVKESK, per germline. The CDR3 nucleotides are TGTGCCAGCAGCCAAGGGGTGGGGCTACGACCTTCAACTAATGAAAAACTGTTTTTT. It specifies CASSQGVGLRPSTNEKLFF.

The chain couples TRBV27 to TRBJ2-5; TRBD1 is a possible D gene (7 bases). This CDR3 has 16 amino acids. V was shortened by 5 bases and J by 4 bases, with 20 bases between the two germline ends. Germline lookup yields CDR1 MNHEY and CDR2 SMNVEV (reference sequence). DNA for the CDR3: TGTGCCAGCAGTCCGCGGGACAGCGGAGGTGGAGAGACCCAGTACTTC. As protein: CASSPRDSGGGETQYF.

This clonotype was counted only a few times. The chain recombines TRBV12-3 or TRBV12-4 with TRBJ1-2; D may be TRBD1 (5 bases). V was clipped by 2 bases and J by 2 bases, with 21 bases between them. This CDR3 is built from 18 residues. CDR3 in amino acids: CASSLWEAGTVGNYGYTF. CDR3 nucleotides: TGTGCCAGCAGTTTATGGGAGGCAGGGACGGTGGGCAACTATGGCTACACCTTC.

This clonotype was observed a handful of times. The V gene is TRBV28, the J gene TRBJ2-7, with a possible D match to TRBD1 (6 bases). The germline gives CDR1 MDHEN, CDR2 SYDVKM. V was pared by 6 bases and J by 1 base, with 10 bases between. The CDR3 has 13 amino acids. CDR3 sequence reads: CASRQGGSYEQYF. Here the CDR3 DNA reads TGTGCCAGCAGACAGGGTGGGTCCTACGAGCAGTACTTC.